This T cell receptor (beta chain) was sequenced during a study of T-cell memory formation after mild COVID-19. Overall study results and limits: Whereas later expanders leaned CD4+, clones contracting day 15 to 85 showed a balanced CD4/CD8 makeup. Pre-infection memory carried some responding clones, suggesting that cross-reactive memory joined.

The CDR3 is 13 residues long. The germline V gene has CDR1 SGHNT and CDR2 YYREEE (reference sequence). V was clipped by 2 bases and J by 4 bases, with 8 bases between them. On this clonotype: Its antigen is unknown.

5'RACE primed from the constant segment yielded TCR alpha and TCR beta cDNA libraries bearing sample barcodes and UMIs. TCRdb reprocessed the 5' RACE reads with MiXCR, giving one entry per CDR3 protein. Seen here are about 200,000 distinct CDR3 sequences, about 9.2% observed once, and the top ten hold around 3.3%. V is TRBV5-4 and J is TRBJ2-3; possible D gene TRBD1, 5 bases. Sequenced sample: PBMCs or a T cell subset sorted from them (not recorded which). This clonotype was obtained from a young man who had mild COVID-19 (a few samples of this study predate the infection). Cell type and time point are not known. In DNA form, the CDR3 reads TGTGCCAGCAGCTTCCAGGGTCCAGATACGCAGTATTTT. Amino acids: CASSFQGPDTQYF.